This T cell receptor beta chain was obtained from a study of T cell changes during pregnancy in multiple sclerosis. This clone was found a few times. Clones were sequenced by immunoSEQ multiplex PCR, and TCRdb holds only the in-frame ones, with some missing. The sample lists roughly 22,000 clones; 80% to 95% were seen once. CDR1 and CDR2 (germline): LGHNA, YNFKEQ. V was clipped by 1 base and J by 7 bases; unmatched bases: 7. The CDR3 is 15 amino acids. This receptor was identified in a female donor in good health, enrolled as a control in a pregnancy study. The starting material was CD4+ T cells from peripheral blood mononuclear cells, obtained after pregnancy. V and J are TRBV4-2 and TRBJ2-7, with 10 bases lining up with TRBD2. The CDR3 spells CASSQVGSGGFEQYF. CDR3 in DNA: TGTGCCAGCAGCCAAGTCGGTAGCGGGGGGTTTGAGCAGTACTTC.